Following are 30 T cell receptor beta chains from one sample sequenced in a study of T-cell reconstitution after alpha-beta-depleted transplantation in children. Unique molecular identifiers were incorporated during preparation of the TCRbeta library. MiXCR, run by TCRdb on the PCR reads, gives a single entry per CDR3 protein. The sample contains 280,000 or so distinct CDR3 sequences, 11% of which appear only once. The sequences come from peripheral blood, collected 180 days after TCRalphabeta/CD19-depleted stem cell transplant. The source of these receptors is a male patient under 10 years old who had a stem cell transplant for chronic granulomatous disease, so the T cells may come from the graft donor.

This chain uses TRBV10-3 with TRBJ2-5; no definite D call. CDR3 length: 12 amino acids. Looked up from germline, CDR1 is ENHRY and CDR2 is SYGVKD. V lost 10 bases and J 7 bases, leaving 16 bases between the germline ends. The CDR3 reads CATTDGPRTQYF. In nucleotides, the CDR3 is TGTGCCACGACGGATGGGCCAAGGACCCAGTACTTC.

This clonotype was counted at least ten times. V gene TRBV12-3 or TRBV12-4 combines with J gene TRBJ2-1; maybe TRBD2 (5 bases). The germline V and J ends were trimmed by 2 bases and 6 bases, with 8 bases remaining between them. The length of the CDR3 is 13 residues. Here the CDR3 reads CASSLWLANEQFF. Here the CDR3 DNA reads TGTGCCAGCAGTTTATGGCTAGCCAATGAGCAGTTCTTC.

In its sample, this clonotype was seen many times. V and J are TRBV5-8 and TRBJ1-3, with D hard to call. CDR3 size: 14 residues. Trimming left V 0 bases short and J 0 bases short, with 4 bases between. Looked up from germline, CDR1 is SGHTS and CDR2 is YDEGEE. The CDR3 reads CASSLVHSGNTIYF. The CDR3 nucleotides read TGTGCCAGCAGCTTGGTACACTCTGGAAACACCATATATTTT. Supplemented by reference TRBV5-8 and TRBJ1-3, the full variable domain reads EAGVTQSPTHLIKTRGQQATLRCSPISGHTSVYWYQQALGLGLQFLLWYDEGEERNRGNFPPRFSGRQFPNYSSELNVNALELEDSALYLCASSLVHSGNTIYFGEGSWLTVV.

Worth noting for this clonotype: This may stem from a read error, because a much larger clone lies one nucleotide away. The chain is built from TRBV6-1 and TRBJ2-3; D tentatively fits TRBD1 or TRBD2 (5 bases each). Looked up from germline, CDR1 is MNHNS and CDR2 is SASEGT. This CDR3 comprises 13 residues. CDR3 loop: CVSTGTAEGTQYF. The CDR3 nucleotides are TGTGTCAGCACCGGGACGGCCGAGGGTACGCAGTATTTT.

This clonotype occurred many times. V gene TRBV5-1 combines with J gene TRBJ2-7; 9 bases line up with TRBD1. Germline trimming cut 3 bases from V and 3 bases from J; bases unmatched to any gene: 4. Germline CDR1 and CDR2: SGHRS and YFSETQ. The CDR3 covers 14 residues. The CDR3 protein is CASSWTGANYEQYF. The CDR3 DNA reads as TGCGCCAGCAGCTGGACAGGGGCTAACTACGAGCAGTACTTC.

This clonotype has ten or more counts. The genes are TRBV24-1 and TRBJ2-1; D is perhaps TRBD2 (6 bases). The V gene lost 3 bases and the J gene lost 8 bases, with 19 bases spanning the gap. The CDR3 has 16 residues. From germline, CDR1 is KGHDR and CDR2 SFDVKD. The CDR3 spells CATSDPSGEGVDEQFF. The CDR3 bases are TGTGCCACCAGTGATCCGTCGGGAGAGGGAGTCGATGAGCAGTTCTTC.

This clonotype showed up many times. The rearrangement joins TRBV20-1 to TRBJ1-1; 8 bases agree with TRBD1. CDR3 length: 13 residues. Trimming took 4 bases from V and 3 from J; bases not matched to a gene: 4. Germline V gene data show CDR1 as DFQATT and CDR2 as SNEGSKA (reference sequence). CDR3 sequence: CSATPDRDTEAFF. The CDR3 DNA follows: TGCAGTGCTACCCCGGACAGGGACACTGAAGCTTTCTTT.

This clonotype was seen ten or more times. This chain joins TRBV7-6 and TRBJ2-1; 8 bases match TRBD1. This CDR3 contains 16 residues. Germline loops: CDR1 SGHVS, CDR2 FNYEAQ. The J segment lost 8 bases and the V segment lost 4 bases, leaving 13 bases of the junction unmatched. DNA for the CDR3: TGTGCCAGCAGCTCGTTACCCCCCTCAGGGGGCTATGAGCAGTTCTTC. Translated, it gives CASSSLPPSGGYEQFF.

In its sample, this clonotype was seen many times. The gene calls are TRBV27 and TRBJ2-7; 7 bases fit TRBD2. Germline values: CDR1 MNHEY, CDR2 SMNVEV (reference sequence). V was clipped by 3 bases and J by 0 bases; unmatched bases: 2. The CDR3 sequence is 14 residues long. CDR3 coding DNA: TGTGCCAGCAGTTTTGGGGACTACTCCTACGAGCAGTACTTC. It yields the protein CASSFGDYSYEQYF.

This clonotype was counted many times. The genes are TRBV9 and TRBJ1-1; D possibly corresponds to TRBD1 (6 bases). In germline, CDR1 is SGDLS, CDR2 YYNGEE. V was trimmed by 2 bases and J by 8 bases, leaving 16 bases between them. This CDR3 is built from 14 residues. CDR3 protein: CASSVIQGTGEAFF. DNA for the CDR3: TGTGCCAGCAGCGTGATACAGGGTACTGGGGAAGCTTTCTTT.

For this clonotype: Possible read error: a much larger clone is one base away. In this CDR3 the conserved last residue, phenylalanine or tryptophan, is missing, so a read error is likely. The rearrangement joins TRBV20-1 to TRBJ1-2; D uncertain. This CDR3 region has 12 residues. Germline-derived CDR1 and CDR2 are DFQATT and SNEGSKA (reference sequence). V was trimmed by 2 bases and J by 6 bases, leaving 10 bases between them. This CDR3 reads CSARLGWHGYTL. The CDR3 nucleotides read TGCAGTGCTAGATTGGGGTGGCATGGCTACACCTTA.

This clonotype came up many times. The chain carries TRBV29-1 and TRBJ1-2, with 7 positions matching TRBD1. With 7 bases clipped from V and 8 bases from J, the junction kept 13 bases outside the gene matches. Germline CDR1 is SQVTM and CDR2 is ANQGSEA. The CDR3 is 13 amino acids. The CDR3 reads CSASPQTGEGYTF. As DNA, the CDR3 is TGCAGCGCCTCCCCTCAAACAGGGGAGGGCTACACCTTC.

This clonotype was recorded at least ten times. The chain couples TRBV5-6 to TRBJ2-3; no clear D gene. Looked up from germline, CDR1 is SGHDT and CDR2 is YYEEEE. Trimming took 1 base from V and 0 from J, leaving 6 bases between them. This CDR3 spans 14 amino acids. CDR3 DNA sequence: TGTGCCAGCAGCTTGTGGAGTAGCACAGATACGCAGTATTTT. Its protein is CASSLWSSTDTQYF.

In this sample, this clonotype turned up many times. V and J are TRBV9 and TRBJ2-5; 8 bases agree with TRBD2. With 3 bases clipped from V and 1 base from J, the junction kept 5 bases outside the gene matches. The germline V gene encodes CDR1 SGDLS and CDR2 YYNGEE. The CDR3 runs 15 residues. The CDR3 nucleotides are TGTGCCAGCAGCGCCGGGGGGGCTACCCAAGAGACCCAGTACTTC. It yields the protein CASSAGGATQETQYF.

This clonotype was picked up many times. The genes are TRBV7-9 and TRBJ2-2, with D possibly called TRBD1 or TRBD2 (5 bases each). The germline gives CDR1 SEHNR, CDR2 FQNEAQ (reference sequence). The CDR3 is 16 residues long. V dropped 7 bases and J dropped 3 bases, with 18 bases sitting between them. This chain's CDR3 is CASTGRWDPYTGELFF. The CDR3, as DNA: TGTGCCAGCACCGGTCGGTGGGACCCTTACACCGGGGAGCTGTTTTTT.

Concerning this clonotype: This could be a read error, since a much larger clone is one nucleotide away. This is likely a read error, given that the CDR3 carries no conserved phenylalanine or tryptophan at its end. This rearrangement joins TRBV7-6 to TRBJ2-3; 9 nucleotides line up with TRBD2. The CDR3 is 16 residues long. V shed 0 bases, J shed 4 bases, and the junction held 5 bases outside the gene matches. Germline V gene data show CDR1 as SGHVS and CDR2 as FNYEAQ. DNA for the CDR3: TGTGCCAGCAGCTTAGCGATTAGCGGGAGTTCAGATACGCAGTATTAT. It is translated as CASSLAISGSSDTQYY.

The table lists this clonotype with many counts. The V gene is TRBV29-1, the J gene TRBJ2-3, with D possibly being TRBD1 or TRBD2 (5 bases each). V was trimmed by 5 bases and J by 6 bases, leaving 9 bases between them. Looked up from germline, CDR1 is SQVTM and CDR2 is ANQGSEA. CDR3 size: 11 residues. Written as DNA, the CDR3 is TGCAGCGTTCACTGGGGGGATACGCAGTATTTT. Its protein is CSVHWGDTQYF.

This clonotype was counted many times. The J gene is TRBJ2-5, the V gene TRBV27; D is uncertain. V was pared by 3 bases and J by 4 bases, with 12 bases between. The CDR3 is 14 residues long. CDR1 and CDR2 (germline): MNHEY, SMNVEV (reference sequence). CDR3 residues: CASSFNQKGETQYF. In DNA form, the CDR3 reads TGTGCCAGCAGTTTCAACCAAAAGGGAGAGACCCAGTACTTC.

This clonotype was seen many times. The chain recombines TRBV29-1 with TRBJ2-1; 12 bases are a match to TRBD2. V lost 7 bases, J lost 9 bases, and 7 bases stayed unmatched. Germline V lookup: CDR1 SQVTM, CDR2 ANQGSEA. This CDR3 is built from 13 residues. CDR3 DNA sequence: TGCAGCGCCGGACTAGCGGGGCGCCCTGAGCAGTTCTTC. It codes for CSAGLAGRPEQFF.

This clonotype was detected ten times or more. The gene calls are TRBV6-2 or TRBV6-3 and TRBJ2-1, with a possible D match to TRBD2 (5 bases). V lost 7 bases and J 5 bases, leaving 27 bases between the germline ends. CDR1 MNHEY and CDR2 SVGEGT come from the germline V gene. The CDR3 loop spans 18 amino acids. This CDR3 is CASNAFLDVPGNNNEQFF. DNA for the CDR3: TGTGCCAGCAACGCCTTTCTGGACGTCCCCGGGAACAACAATGAGCAGTTCTTC.

The sample holds many counts of this clonotype. The V and J genes are TRBV7-2 and TRBJ2-2; D uncertain. The CDR3 is 13 amino acids. V was trimmed by 2 bases and J by 4 bases, leaving 5 bases between them. Germline assignment: CDR1 SGHTA and CDR2 FQGNSA. The CDR3, as DNA: TGTGCCAGCAGCTTACGGGCCACCGGGGAGCTGTTTTTT. Protein product: CASSLRATGELFF.

In this sample, this clonotype turned up many times. The gene calls are TRBV4-2 and TRBJ2-1, with 10 nucleotides matching TRBD2. The ends lost 2 bases at V and 3 bases at J; junction bases unmatched: 4. The CDR3 runs to 16 residues. The germline CDR1 and CDR2 sequences are LGHNA and YNFKEQ. The CDR3 sequence: CASSQSGTSDYNEQFF. In DNA, the CDR3 is TGTGCCAGCAGCCAATCCGGGACTAGCGACTACAATGAGCAGTTCTTC.

This clonotype was seen at least ten times. V gene TRBV20-1 combines with J gene TRBJ1-6, with no clear D. The V gene's germline CDR1 is DFQATT and CDR2 SNEGSKA (reference sequence). Trimming shortened V by 3 bases and J by 6 bases, and 9 bases separated the two germline ends. This CDR3 has 13 residues. The CDR3 sequence is CSASLQANSPLHF. Here the CDR3 DNA reads TGCAGTGCTAGTCTCCAAGCTAATTCACCCCTCCACTTT.

The chain employs TRBV7-3 and TRBJ2-1; 7 nucleotides align to TRBD2. This CDR3 is 17 amino acids long. Germline lookup yields CDR1 SGHTA and CDR2 FQGTGA. V lost 4 bases and J lost 2; bases outside the gene matches: 11. This CDR3 is CASSSYGRGLTYNEQFF. CDR3 DNA: TGTGCCAGCAGCTCTTATGGGAGGGGATTAACCTACAATGAGCAGTTCTTC.

There are many counts of this clonotype. The chain employs TRBV6-1 and TRBJ1-5; D unclear. V lost 9 bases to trimming and J lost 3 bases, with 15 bases between them. Per the germline V gene, CDR1 is MNHNS and CDR2 is SASEGT. The CDR3 is 14 amino acids. The CDR3 DNA sequence: TGTGCCAGTGGCTTGGGCAGCAACAATCAGCCCCAGCATTTT. It codes for CASGLGSNNQPQHF.

This chain joins TRBV13 and TRBJ2-7; the D is unclear. Germline CDR1 and CDR2: PRHDT and FYEKMQ (reference sequence). V lost 1 base, J lost 3 bases, and 16 bases lay in between. The CDR3 is made up of 16 amino acids. The DNA of the CDR3 is TGTGCCAGCAGCTTAGAAGTTGGGCAGCAAAGCTACGAGCAGTACTTC. Protein: CASSLEVGQQSYEQYF.

This clonotype was detected ten times or more. The gene calls are TRBV9 and TRBJ2-3, with 7 bases aligning to TRBD1. Looked up from germline, CDR1 is SGDLS and CDR2 is YYNGEE. J gave up 0 bases and V 4 bases, and 8 bases lay outside the gene matches. The CDR3 runs 16 residues. Written as DNA, the CDR3 is TGTGCCAGCAGCTCAGCGGACAGGACGAGCACAGATACGCAGTATTTT. Its protein is CASSSADRTSTDTQYF.

A note on this clonotype: A read error may be the cause here, since a much bigger clone is one base away. The J gene is TRBJ2-5, the V gene TRBV15; 10 bases fit TRBD2. Germline values: CDR1 LNHNV, CDR2 YYDKDF (reference sequence). The CDR3 is 14 amino acids. This chain's CDR3 is CVTSRGLAEETQYF. In DNA form, the CDR3 reads TGTGTCACCAGCAGAGGACTAGCGGAAGAGACCCAGTACTTC.

This clonotype was found many times. The V call is TRBV6-5, the J call TRBJ2-7, with D uncertain. Trimming pared 2 bases from V and 7 bases from J, leaving 21 bases between. CDR1 is MNHEY, CDR2 SVGAGI, per germline. CDR3 length: 16 residues. CDR3 loop: CASSYHTGPSMGEQYF. The DNA of the CDR3 is TGTGCCAGCAGTTACCACACGGGCCCTTCAATGGGGGAGCAGTACTTC.

The chain has TRBV7-9 and TRBJ2-3, with D possibly TRBD2 on 6 matching bases. The CDR3 loop spans 16 amino acids. The V end lost 2 bases, the J end lost 0 bases, and 12 bases lay between the germline ends. Germline loops: CDR1 SEHNR, CDR2 FQNEAQ (reference sequence). The DNA for the CDR3 is TGTGCCAGCAGCTTAATGGCGGGGTCTAGCACAGATACGCAGTATTTT. Its translation: CASSLMAGSSTDTQYF.